This T cell receptor beta chain was identified in a study of blood T cell repertoires in COVID-19. This CDR3 is built from 15 residues. Trimming took off 1 base at V and 3 bases at J, with 13 bases between the two ends. Germline values: CDR1 SEHNR, CDR2 FQNEAQ (reference sequence). In the study's own analysis: The assay estimated nucleated cells by amplifying reference gene primers. Produced via immunoSEQ multiplex PCR; TCRdb's table is partial and in-frame only. The DNA gave D and trimming, while V, J and clone size come from that table. The sample includes under 300,000 clones, approximately 86% of them seen just once.

The rearrangement uses TRBV7-9 and TRBJ2-7; TRBD1 is a possible D gene (5 bases). Sequencing was performed on peripheral blood. This clonotype originated in a human donor in a cohort sampled during active COVID-19. The CDR3 region has the DNA TGTGCCAGCAGCTTAGTAAGGGGTGTAATCTACGAGCAGTACTTC. It yields the protein CASSLVRGVIYEQYF.